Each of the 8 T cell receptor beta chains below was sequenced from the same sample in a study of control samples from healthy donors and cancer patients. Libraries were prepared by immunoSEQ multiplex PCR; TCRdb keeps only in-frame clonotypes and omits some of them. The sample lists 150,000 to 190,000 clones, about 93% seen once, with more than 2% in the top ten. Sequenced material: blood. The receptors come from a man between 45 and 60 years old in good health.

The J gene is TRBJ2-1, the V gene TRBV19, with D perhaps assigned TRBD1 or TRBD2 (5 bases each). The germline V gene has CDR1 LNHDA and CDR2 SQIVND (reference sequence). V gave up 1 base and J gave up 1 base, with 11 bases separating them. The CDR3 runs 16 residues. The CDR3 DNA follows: TGTGCCAGTAGTATAGTGAGGGGCAGGTCCTACAATGAGCAGTTCTTC. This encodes CASSIVRGRSYNEQFF.

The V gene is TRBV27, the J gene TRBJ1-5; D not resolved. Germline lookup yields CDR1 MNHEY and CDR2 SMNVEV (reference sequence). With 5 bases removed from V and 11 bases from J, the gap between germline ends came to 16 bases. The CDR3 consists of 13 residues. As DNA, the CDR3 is TGTGCCAGCAGTCCGAACTCGGGTAGGGCCCAGCATTTT. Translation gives CASSPNSGRAQHF.

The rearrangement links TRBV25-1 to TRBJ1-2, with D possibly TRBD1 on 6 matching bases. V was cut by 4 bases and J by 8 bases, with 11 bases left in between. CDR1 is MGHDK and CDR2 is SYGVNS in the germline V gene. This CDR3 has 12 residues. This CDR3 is CASSGDTRGYTF. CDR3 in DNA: TGTGCCAGCAGTGGGGACACGCGGGGCTACACCTTC.

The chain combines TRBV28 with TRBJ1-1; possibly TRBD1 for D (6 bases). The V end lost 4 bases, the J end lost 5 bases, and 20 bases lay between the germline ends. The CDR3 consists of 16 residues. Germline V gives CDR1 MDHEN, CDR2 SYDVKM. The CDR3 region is CASSSLIGGVRTEAFF. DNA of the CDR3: TGTGCCAGCAGTTCCCTTATAGGGGGTGTGAGGACTGAAGCTTTCTTT.

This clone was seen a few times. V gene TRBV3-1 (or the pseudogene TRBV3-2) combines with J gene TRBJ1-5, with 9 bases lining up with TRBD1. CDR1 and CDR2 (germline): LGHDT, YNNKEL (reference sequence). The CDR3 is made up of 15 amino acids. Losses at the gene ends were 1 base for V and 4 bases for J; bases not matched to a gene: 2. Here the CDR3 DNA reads TGTGCCAGCAGCCAAGCCGGGACAGGGAATCAGCCCCAGCATTTT. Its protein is CASSQAGTGNQPQHF.

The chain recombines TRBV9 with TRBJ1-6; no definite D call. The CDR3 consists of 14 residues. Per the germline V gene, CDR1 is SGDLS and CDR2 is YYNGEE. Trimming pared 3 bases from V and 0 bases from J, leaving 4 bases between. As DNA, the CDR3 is TGTGCCAGCAGCGCTGACTCCTATAATTCACCCCTCCACTTT. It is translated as CASSADSYNSPLHF.

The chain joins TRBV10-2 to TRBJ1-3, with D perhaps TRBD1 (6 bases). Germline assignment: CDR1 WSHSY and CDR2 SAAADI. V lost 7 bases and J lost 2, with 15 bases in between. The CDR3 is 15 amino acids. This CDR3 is CASNLGGGTGNTIYF. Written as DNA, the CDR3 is TGCGCCAGCAACCTCGGGGGGGGCACTGGAAACACCATATATTTT.

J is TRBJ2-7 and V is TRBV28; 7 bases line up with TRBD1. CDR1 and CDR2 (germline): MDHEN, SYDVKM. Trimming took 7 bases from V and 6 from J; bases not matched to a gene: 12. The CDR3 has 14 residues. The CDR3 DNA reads TGTGCCAGCACCAATGGTCAGGGGGTCGGCGAGCAGTACTTC. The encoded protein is CASTNGQGVGEQYF. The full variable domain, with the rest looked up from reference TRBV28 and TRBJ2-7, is DVKVTQSSRYLVKRTGEKVFLECVQDMDHENMFWYRQDPGLGLRLIYFSYDVKMKEKGDIPEGYSVSREKKERFSLILESASTNQTSMYLCASTNGQGVGEQYFGPGTRLTVT.